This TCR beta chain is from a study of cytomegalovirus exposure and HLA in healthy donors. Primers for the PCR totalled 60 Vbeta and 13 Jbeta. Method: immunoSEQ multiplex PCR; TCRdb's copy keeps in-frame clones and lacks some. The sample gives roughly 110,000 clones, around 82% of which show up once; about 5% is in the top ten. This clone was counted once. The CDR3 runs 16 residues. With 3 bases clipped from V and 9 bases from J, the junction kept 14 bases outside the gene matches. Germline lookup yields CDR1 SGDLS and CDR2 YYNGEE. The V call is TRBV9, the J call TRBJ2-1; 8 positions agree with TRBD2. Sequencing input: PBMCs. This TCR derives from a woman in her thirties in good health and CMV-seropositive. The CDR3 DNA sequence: TGTGCCAGCAGCGGGAGATGGACTATAGCGGGATCTGAGCAGTTCTTC. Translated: CASSGRWTIAGSEQFF.